A selection of T cell receptor beta chains follows, all from one sample in a study of T cell repertoires in cytomegalovirus infection. TCRdb used MiXCR to reprocess the reads, holding one entry per CDR3 protein. The profile shows around 740,000 distinct CDR3 sequences, approximately 40% of them singletons. Sequencing was carried out using PBMCs. Receptors originate from a human donor in good health (CMV status not recorded). Some clones in this sample may be carry-over from other donors' samples. Both conserved end residues are trimmed from each CDR3. Where a row states a size, it is once, few, many or the class of an expanded clone; other rows omit it.

TRBV10-3	-	TRBJ1-1	AISEYKYRLYAF
TRBV19	many	TRBJ2-1	ASSIRNEQF
TRBV20-1	few	TRBJ1-2	SASFSLVILGYT
TRBV7-2	-	TRBJ2-1	ASSLGGGRAFNEQF
TRBV5-1	-	TRBJ2-7	ASSLNLAGNEQY
TRBV7-2	-	TRBJ2-3	ASSLQSSGRGGGTDTQY
TRBV7-2	many	TRBJ2-1	ASSLGTGNEQF
TRBV28	-	TRBJ1-4	ASSFGAGDRGFEKLF
TRBV2	-	TRBJ1-1	ASSGDRGATEAF
TRBV6-1	-	TRBJ2-4	ASSEAKTLVHVAKNIQY
TRBV20-1	-	TRBJ2-7	SARDPSPQNSKTAYEQY
TRBV6-1	few	TRBJ2-1	ASSSTAGGSYNEQF
TRBV7-9	-	TRBJ2-1	ASSSTGWGQWG
TRBV29-1	few	TRBJ1-3	SVVGVSSGNTIY
TRBV5-1	few	TRBJ1-4	ASSLDGGQGKLF
TRBV12-3/TRBV12-4	-	TRBJ1-2	ASHREAGDFYGYT
TRBV5-3	few	TRBJ2-3	ASSRGDFSGRRSTDTQY
TRBV7-2	few	TRBJ2-5	ASSLVAGGPGETQY
TRBV6-5	-	TRBJ2-1	ASSSDSGPAYNEQF
TRBV20-1	-	TRBJ2-1	SARSVPGLAGISSYNEQF
TRBV20-1	-	TRBJ2-7	SAKREDDYEQY
TRBV28	-	TRBJ2-7	ASSFPLLSRDRTSPTYEQY
TRBV27	few	TRBJ1-5	ASSAGTGYNQPQH